This is a list of T cell receptor beta chains from one sample in a study of control samples from healthy donors and cancer patients. Data came from immunoSEQ multiplex PCR; TCRdb stores just in-frame clones and leaves some out. This sample yields under 450,000 clones, of which roughly 90% are seen a single time; more than 6% belongs to the top ten. The sequenced material came from PBMCs. Receptors were obtained from a man in his forties with head and neck cancer. CDR3s leave out the opening cysteine and the closing phenylalanine or tryptophan.

>TRBV9|TRBJ1-1
ASSVAVGGAEAF
>TRBV6-5|TRBJ2-7
ASSSFGANEQY
>TRBV28|TRBJ1-1
ASSFTGRTEAF
>TRBV27|TRBJ2-1
ASSSVASTYNEQF
>TRBV6-7|TRBJ2-7
ASSYKEGGTEQY
>TRBV11-2|TRBJ2-7
ASSLSLQGAYEQY
>TRBV7-3|TRBJ2-3
ASSLGPFETGGTDTQY
>TRBV9|TRBJ2-3
ASSVWPGGLADTQY
>TRBV28|TRBJ2-7
ASSLSGQGIYEQY
>TRBV6-5|TRBJ2-3
ASSPRRPDTQY
>TRBV6-5|TRBJ1-1
ASSYSRGVNTEAF
>TRBV2|TRBJ2-7
ASSLIHEGYEQY
>TRBV19|TRBJ2-7
ASKARDSPYEQY
>TRBV5-1|TRBJ2-7
ASRYVPGQGTYEQY
>TRBV6-2/TRBV6-3|TRBJ2-3
ASSYRQVRPDTQY
>TRBV20-1|TRBJ1-5
SASVGDRDLLTQPQH
>TRBV7-9|TRBJ1-1
ASSSGPEAF
>TRBV5-4|TRBJ2-2
ASSLRGSGELF
>TRBV20-1|TRBJ2-7
SARETNEQY
>TRBV19|TRBJ1-5
ASSIVLDRGQSQPQH
>TRBV19|TRBJ1-3
ASSSTLRDTIY
>TRBV12-3/TRBV12-4|TRBJ2-7
ASTISRGEQY
>TRBV28|TRBJ2-7
ASSRLAAAYEQY
>TRBV7-4|TRBJ1-2
ASSPSPVPYGYT
>TRBV7-2|TRBJ1-5
ASSSAGWGQPQH
>TRBV9|TRBJ2-7
ASSVGWGQGYSYEQY
>TRBV28|TRBJ2-2
ASSIAATGELF
>TRBV7-9|TRBJ1-2
ASSYLQGANYGYT
>TRBV19|TRBJ1-1
ASRVGSQAF
>TRBV11-3|TRBJ2-5
ASSSVWIGLKGPETQY
>TRBV7-2|TRBJ1-2
ASSFRPFGDGYT
>TRBV27|TRBJ2-7
ASSLSTGGWGYEQY
>TRBV7-2|TRBJ1-2
ASSYPGGSYGYT
>TRBV7-3|TRBJ1-1
ASSSTGGKAEAF
>TRBV27|TRBJ1-2
ASSLGDNYGYT
>TRBV19|TRBJ1-6
ASSMAGTRNSPLH
>TRBV11-3|TRBJ1-3
ASSSGVSGNTIY
>TRBV9|TRBJ1-2
ASSPEVQYGYT
>TRBV5-1|TRBJ2-7
ASSLLGTSGGTYEQY
>TRBV28|TRBJ1-5
ASSRRADYYSNQPQH
>TRBV6-5|TRBJ1-4
ASRTGGLNEKLF
>TRBV4-3|TRBJ2-6
ASSPETGVGANVLT
>TRBV12-3/TRBV12-4|TRBJ1-1
ASSLDGDKTF
>TRBV9|TRBJ2-5
ASSVGPRETQY
>TRBV9|TRBJ2-2
ASTRLAGNTGELF
>TRBV19|TRBJ1-1
ASSVNRGTEAF